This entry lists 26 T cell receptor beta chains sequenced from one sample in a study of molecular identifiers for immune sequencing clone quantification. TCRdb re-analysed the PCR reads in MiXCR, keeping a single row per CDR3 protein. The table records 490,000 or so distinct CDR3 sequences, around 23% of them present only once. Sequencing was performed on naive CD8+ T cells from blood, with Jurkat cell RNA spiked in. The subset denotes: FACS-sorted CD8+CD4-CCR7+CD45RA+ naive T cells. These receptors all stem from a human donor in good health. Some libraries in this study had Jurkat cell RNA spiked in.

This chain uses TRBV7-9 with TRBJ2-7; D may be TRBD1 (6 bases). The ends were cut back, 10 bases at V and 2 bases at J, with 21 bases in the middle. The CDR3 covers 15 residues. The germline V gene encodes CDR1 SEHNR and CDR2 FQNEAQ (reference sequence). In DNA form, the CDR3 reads TGTGCCATTAGTGGGGGCGCAGGATTACCCTACGAGCAGTACTTC. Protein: CAISGGAGLPYEQYF. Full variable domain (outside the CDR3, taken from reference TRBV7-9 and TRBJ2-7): DTGVSQNPRHKITKRGQNVTFRCDPISEHNRLYWYRQTLGQGPEFLTYFQNEAQLEKSRLLSDRFSAERPKGSFSTLEIQRTEQGDSAMYLCAISGGAGLPYEQYFGPGTRLTVT.

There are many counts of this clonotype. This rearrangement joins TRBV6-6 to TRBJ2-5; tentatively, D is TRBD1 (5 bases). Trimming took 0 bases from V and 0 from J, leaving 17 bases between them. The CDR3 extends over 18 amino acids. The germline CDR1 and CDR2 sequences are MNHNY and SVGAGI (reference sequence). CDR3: CASSYSRTQDIYQETQYF. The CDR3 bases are TGTGCCAGCAGTTACTCGAGGACACAGGACATATACCAAGAGACCCAGTACTTC.

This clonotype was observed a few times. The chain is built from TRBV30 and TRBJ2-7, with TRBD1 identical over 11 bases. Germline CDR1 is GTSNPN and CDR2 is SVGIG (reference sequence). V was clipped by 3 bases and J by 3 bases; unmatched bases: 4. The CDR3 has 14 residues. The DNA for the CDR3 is TGTGCCTGGAGGGGACAGGGGGAATACTACGAGCAGTACTTC. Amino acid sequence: CAWRGQGEYYEQYF.

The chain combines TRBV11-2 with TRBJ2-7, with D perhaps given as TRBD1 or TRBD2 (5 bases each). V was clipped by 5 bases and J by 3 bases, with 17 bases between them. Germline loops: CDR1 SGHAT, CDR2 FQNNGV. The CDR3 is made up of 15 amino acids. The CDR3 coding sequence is TGTGCCAGCAGCCAACCGGGACCCATAAACTACGAGCAGTACTTC. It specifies CASSQPGPINYEQYF.

In DNA, the CDR3 is TGTGCCAGCAGTCTCACCGGTGCCCTCGAGCAGTACTTC. Amino acid sequence: CASSLTGALEQYF. V is TRBV27 and J is TRBJ2-7; D not resolved. Germline V gives CDR1 MNHEY, CDR2 SMNVEV (reference sequence). Trimming shortened V by 5 bases and J by 6 bases, and 14 bases separated the two germline ends. The CDR3 has 13 residues.

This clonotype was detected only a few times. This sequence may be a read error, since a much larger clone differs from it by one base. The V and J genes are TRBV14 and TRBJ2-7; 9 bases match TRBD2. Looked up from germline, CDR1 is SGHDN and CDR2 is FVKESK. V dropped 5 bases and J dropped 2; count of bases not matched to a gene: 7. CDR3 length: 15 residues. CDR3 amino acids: CASSAGLAGTYEQYF. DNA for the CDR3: TGTGCCAGCAGCGCGGGGCTAGCGGGGACCTACGAGCAGTACTTC.

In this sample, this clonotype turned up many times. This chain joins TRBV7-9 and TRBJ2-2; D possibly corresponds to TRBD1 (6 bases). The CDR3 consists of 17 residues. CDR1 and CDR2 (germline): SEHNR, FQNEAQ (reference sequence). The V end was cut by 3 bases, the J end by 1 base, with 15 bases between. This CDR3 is CASSFPLGGQNTGELFF. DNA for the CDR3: TGTGCCAGCAGCTTCCCTCTTGGGGGACAGAACACCGGGGAGCTGTTTTTT.

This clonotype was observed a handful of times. The CDR3 DNA reads as TGTGCCAGCAGCGTAGATGTAGTCCCGAGTGGGGCCAACGTCCTGACTTTC. It translates to CASSVDVVPSGANVLTF. The chain carries TRBV9 and TRBJ2-6, with D unclear. The V end lost 0 bases, the J end lost 3 bases, and 13 bases lay between the germline ends. Germline V gene data show CDR1 as SGDLS and CDR2 as YYNGEE. The CDR3 covers 17 residues.

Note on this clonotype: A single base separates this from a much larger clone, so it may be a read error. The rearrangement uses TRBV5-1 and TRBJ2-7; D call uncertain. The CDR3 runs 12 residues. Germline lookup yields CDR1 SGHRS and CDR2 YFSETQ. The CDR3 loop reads CASSEYSYERYF. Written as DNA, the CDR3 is TGCGCCAGCAGCGAATACAGCTACGAGCGGTACTTC.

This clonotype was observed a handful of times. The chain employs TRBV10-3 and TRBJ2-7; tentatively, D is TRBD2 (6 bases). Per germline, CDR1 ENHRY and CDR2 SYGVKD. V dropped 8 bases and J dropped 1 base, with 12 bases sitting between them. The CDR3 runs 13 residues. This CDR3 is CAIAGGSSYEQYF. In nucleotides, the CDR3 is TGTGCCATCGCCGGGGGATCATCCTACGAGCAGTACTTC.

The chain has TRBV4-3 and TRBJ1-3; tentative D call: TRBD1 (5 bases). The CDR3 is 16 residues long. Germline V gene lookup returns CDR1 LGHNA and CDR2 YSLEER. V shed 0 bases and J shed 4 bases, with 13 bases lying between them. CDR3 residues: CASSQDLRGFGNTIYF. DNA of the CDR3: TGCGCCAGCAGCCAAGACCTCCGGGGGTTCGGAAACACCATATATTTT.

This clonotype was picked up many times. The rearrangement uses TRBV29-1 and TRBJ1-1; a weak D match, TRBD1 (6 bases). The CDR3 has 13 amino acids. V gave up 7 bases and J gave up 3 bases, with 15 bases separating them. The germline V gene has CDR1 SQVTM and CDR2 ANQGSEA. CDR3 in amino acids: CSAGGGADTEAFF. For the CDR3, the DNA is TGCAGCGCCGGAGGGGGGGCCGACACTGAAGCTTTCTTT.

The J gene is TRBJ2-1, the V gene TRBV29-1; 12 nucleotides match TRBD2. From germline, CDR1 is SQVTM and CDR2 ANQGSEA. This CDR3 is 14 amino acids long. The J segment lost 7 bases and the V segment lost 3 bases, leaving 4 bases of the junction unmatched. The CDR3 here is CSVEPGLAGNEQFF. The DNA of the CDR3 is TGCAGCGTTGAGCCGGGACTAGCGGGTAATGAGCAGTTCTTC.

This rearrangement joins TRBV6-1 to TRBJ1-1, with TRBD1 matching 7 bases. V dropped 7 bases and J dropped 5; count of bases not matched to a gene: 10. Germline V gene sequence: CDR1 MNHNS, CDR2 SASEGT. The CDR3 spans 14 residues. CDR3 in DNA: TGTGCCAGCACTACTGACAGGGCCCGAACTGAAGCTTTCTTT. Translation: CASTTDRARTEAFF.

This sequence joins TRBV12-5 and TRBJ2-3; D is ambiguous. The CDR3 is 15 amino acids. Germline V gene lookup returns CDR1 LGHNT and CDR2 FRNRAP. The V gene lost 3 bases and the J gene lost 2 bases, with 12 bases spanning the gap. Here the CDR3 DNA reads TGTGCTAGTGGTTTCTTTGTGGGAAACACAGATACGCAGTATTTT. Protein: CASGFFVGNTDTQYF.

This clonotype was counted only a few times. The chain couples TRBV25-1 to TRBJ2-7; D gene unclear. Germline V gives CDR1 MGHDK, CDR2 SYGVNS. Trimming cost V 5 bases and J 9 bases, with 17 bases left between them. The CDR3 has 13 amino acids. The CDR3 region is CASSYHSYDGQYF. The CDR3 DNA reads TGTGCCAGCAGTTACCATTCCTACGACGGGCAGTACTTC.

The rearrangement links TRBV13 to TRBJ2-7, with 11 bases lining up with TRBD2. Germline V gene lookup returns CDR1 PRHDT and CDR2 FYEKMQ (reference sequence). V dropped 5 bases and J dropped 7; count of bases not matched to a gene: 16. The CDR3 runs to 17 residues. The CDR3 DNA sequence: TGTGCCAGCAGCCCCACCGGGATTAGCGGGGGGGATGTGGAGCAGTACTTC. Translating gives CASSPTGISGGDVEQYF.

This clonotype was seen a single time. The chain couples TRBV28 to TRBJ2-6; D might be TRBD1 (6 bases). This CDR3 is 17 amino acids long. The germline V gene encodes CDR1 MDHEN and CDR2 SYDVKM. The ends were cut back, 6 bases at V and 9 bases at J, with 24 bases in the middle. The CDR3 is CASSTRTVVAGDNVLTF. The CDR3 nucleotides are TGTGCCAGCAGCACTAGGACAGTTGTCGCTGGAGACAACGTCCTGACTTTC.

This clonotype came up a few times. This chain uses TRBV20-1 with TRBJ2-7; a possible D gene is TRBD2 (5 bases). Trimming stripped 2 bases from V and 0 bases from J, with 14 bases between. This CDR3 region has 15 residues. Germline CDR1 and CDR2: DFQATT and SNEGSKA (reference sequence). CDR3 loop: CSARQSGSGSYEQYF. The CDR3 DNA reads TGCAGTGCTAGACAAAGCGGCTCTGGCTCCTACGAGCAGTACTTC.

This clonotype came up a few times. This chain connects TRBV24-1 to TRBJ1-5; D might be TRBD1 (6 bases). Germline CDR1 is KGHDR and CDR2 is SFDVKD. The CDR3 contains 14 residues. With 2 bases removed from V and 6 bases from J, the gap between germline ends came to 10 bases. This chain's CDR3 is CATSDWGHSQPQHF. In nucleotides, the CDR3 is TGTGCCACCAGTGATTGGGGGCATAGTCAGCCCCAGCATTTT.

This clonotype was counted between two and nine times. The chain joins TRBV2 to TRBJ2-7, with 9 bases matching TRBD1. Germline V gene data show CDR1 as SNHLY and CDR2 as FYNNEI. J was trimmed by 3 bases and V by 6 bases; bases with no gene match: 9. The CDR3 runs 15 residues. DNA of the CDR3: TGTGCCAGCAGGGATACCGGGACAGGGTTCTACGAGCAGTACTTC. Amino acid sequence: CASRDTGTGFYEQYF.

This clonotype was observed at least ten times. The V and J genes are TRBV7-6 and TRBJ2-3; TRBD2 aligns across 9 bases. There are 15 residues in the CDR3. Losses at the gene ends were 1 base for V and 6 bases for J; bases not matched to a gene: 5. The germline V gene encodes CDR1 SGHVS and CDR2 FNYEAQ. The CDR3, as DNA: TGTGCCAGCAGCTTAGTCTTAGCGGGAGCGGATACGCAGTATTTT. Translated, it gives CASSLVLAGADTQYF.

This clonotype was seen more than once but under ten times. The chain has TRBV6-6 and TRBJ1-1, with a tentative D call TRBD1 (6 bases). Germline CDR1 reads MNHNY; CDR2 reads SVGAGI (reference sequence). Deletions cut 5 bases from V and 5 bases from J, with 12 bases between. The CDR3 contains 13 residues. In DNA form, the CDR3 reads TGTGCCAGCAGTGGAGGGGGTAAAACTGAAGCTTTCTTT. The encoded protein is CASSGGGKTEAFF.

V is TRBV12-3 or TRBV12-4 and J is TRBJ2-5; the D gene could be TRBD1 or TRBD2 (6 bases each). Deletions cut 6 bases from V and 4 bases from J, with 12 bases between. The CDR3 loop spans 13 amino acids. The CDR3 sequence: CASRLGGVETQYF. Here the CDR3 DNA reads TGTGCCAGCAGGTTGGGGGGCGTAGAGACCCAGTACTTC.

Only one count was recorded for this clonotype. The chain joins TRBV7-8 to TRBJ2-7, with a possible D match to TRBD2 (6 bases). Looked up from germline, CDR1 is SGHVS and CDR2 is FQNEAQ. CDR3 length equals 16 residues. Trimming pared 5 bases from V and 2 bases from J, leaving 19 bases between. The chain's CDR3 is CASSPATSLPTYEQYF. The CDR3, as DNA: TGTGCCAGCAGCCCCGCCACTAGCTTACCTACCTACGAGCAGTACTTC.

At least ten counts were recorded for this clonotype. In DNA, the CDR3 is TGTGCCAGCAGCGTGGATGGGGGGTGGACTGAAGCTTTCTTT. It translates to CASSVDGGWTEAFF. The rearrangement joins TRBV9 to TRBJ1-1, with D possibly TRBD1 on 5 matching bases. CDR1 and CDR2 from the germline V gene are SGDLS and YYNGEE. Trimming left V 2 bases short and J 5 bases short, with 13 bases between. The CDR3 loop spans 14 amino acids. Looking up the rest from reference TRBV9 and TRBJ1-1 gives the full variable domain: DSGVTQTPKHLITATGQRVTLRCSPRSGDLSVYWYQQSLDQGLQFLIQYYNGEERAKGNILERFSAQQFPDLHSELNLSSLELGDSALYFCASSVDGGWTEAFFGQGTRLTVV.